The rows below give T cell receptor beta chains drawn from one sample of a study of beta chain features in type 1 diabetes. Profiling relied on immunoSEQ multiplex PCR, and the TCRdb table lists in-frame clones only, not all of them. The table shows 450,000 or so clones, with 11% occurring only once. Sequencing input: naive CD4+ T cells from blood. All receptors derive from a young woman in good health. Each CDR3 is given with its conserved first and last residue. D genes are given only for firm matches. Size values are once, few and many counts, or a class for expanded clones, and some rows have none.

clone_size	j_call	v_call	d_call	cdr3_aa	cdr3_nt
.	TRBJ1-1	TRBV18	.	CASSPFENTEAFF	TGTGCCAGCTCACCCTTCGAGAACACTGAAGCTTTCTTT
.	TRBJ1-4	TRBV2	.	CASHYSLEKLFF	TGTGCCAGCCACTACTCGTTGGAAAAACTGTTTTTT
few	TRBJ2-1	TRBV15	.	CATSTFQNEQFF	TGTGCCACCAGCACCTTTCAAAATGAGCAGTTCTTC
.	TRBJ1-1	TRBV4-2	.	CASRKRPGEGNTEAFF	TGTGCCAGCAGAAAGCGCCCTGGAGAGGGGAACACTGAAGCTTTCTTT
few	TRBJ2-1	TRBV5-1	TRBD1	CASSVTGSNEQFF	TGCGCCAGCAGTGTGACAGGGAGCAATGAGCAGTTCTTC
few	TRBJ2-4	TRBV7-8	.	CASSAGQENIQYF	TGTGCCAGCAGCGCGGGACAAGAAAACATTCAGTACTTC
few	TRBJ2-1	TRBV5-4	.	CASSLGLANEQFF	TGTGCCAGCAGCTTGGGGCTAGCGAATGAGCAGTTCTTC
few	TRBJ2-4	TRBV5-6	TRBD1	CASSLDRGSIQYF	TGTGCCAGCAGCCTAGACAGGGGTAGCATTCAGTACTTC
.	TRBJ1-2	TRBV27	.	CASSFTTYGYTF	TGTGCCAGCAGTTTCACCACCTATGGCTACACCTTC
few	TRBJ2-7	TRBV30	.	CAWTGLGEQYF	TGTGCCTGGACAGGGTTGGGCGAGCAGTACTTC
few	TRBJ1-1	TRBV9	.	CASSVEGATEAFF	TGTGCCAGCAGCGTAGAAGGAGCAACTGAAGCTTTCTTT
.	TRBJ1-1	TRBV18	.	CASSPSGTEAFF	TGTGCCAGCTCACCGTCTGGTACCGAAGCTTTCTTT
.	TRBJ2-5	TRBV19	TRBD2	CASRGSGVQETQYF	TGTGCCAGTAGAGGAAGCGGGGTCCAAGAGACCCAGTACTTC
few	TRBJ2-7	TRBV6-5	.	CATRDSYEQYF	TGTGCCACCCGCGACTCCTACGAGCAGTACTTC
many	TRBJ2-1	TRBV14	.	CASRKEFGNEQFF	TGTGCCAGCAGAAAAGAATTTGGGAATGAGCAGTTCTTC
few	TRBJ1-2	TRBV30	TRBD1	CAWSTRDRAYGYTF	TGTGCCTGGAGTACCCGGGACAGGGCCTATGGCTACACCTTC
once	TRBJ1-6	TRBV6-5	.	CASRYQGMGNSPLHF	TGTGCCAGCAGATACCAGGGAATGGGGAATTCACCCCTCCACTTT
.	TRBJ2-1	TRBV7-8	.	CASSLGAGLINEQFF	TGTGCCAGCAGCTTAGGGGCGGGACTCATCAATGAGCAGTTCTTC
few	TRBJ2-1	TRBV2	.	CASRVAPSTQFF	TGTGCCAGCAGGGTAGCCCCCTCCACTCAGTTCTTC
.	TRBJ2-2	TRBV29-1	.	CSVEPPGRSNTGELFF	TGCAGCGTTGAACCCCCCGGACGGTCAAACACCGGGGAGCTGTTTTTT
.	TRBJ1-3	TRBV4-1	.	CASSLPSGNTIYF	TGCGCCAGCAGCCTTCCCTCTGGAAACACCATATATTTT
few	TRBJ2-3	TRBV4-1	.	CASSQLGGGTDTQYF	TGCGCCAGCAGCCAACTCGGAGGGGGCACAGATACGCAGTATTTT
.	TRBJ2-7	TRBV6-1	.	CASSEARKMYF	TGTGCCAGCAGTGAGGCTCGGAAAATGTACTTC
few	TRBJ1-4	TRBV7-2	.	CASSLQVEKLFF	TGTGCCAGCAGCTTACAGGTCGAAAAACTGTTTTTT
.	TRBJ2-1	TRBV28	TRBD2	CASSLPGLAPFF	TGTGCCAGCAGTCTCCCGGGACTAGCGCCGTTCTTC
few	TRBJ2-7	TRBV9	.	CASSVATGTLTRQYF	TGTGCCAGCAGCGTAGCTACAGGGACCCTTACTAGGCAGTACTTC
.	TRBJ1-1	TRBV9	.	CASSVAGVNTEAFF	TGTGCCAGCAGCGTCGCCGGTGTAAACACTGAAGCTTTCTTT
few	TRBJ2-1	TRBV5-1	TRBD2	CASSSRPEREGNEQFF	TGCGCCAGCAGCTCCCGCCCCGAGCGGGAGGGCAATGAGCAGTTCTTC
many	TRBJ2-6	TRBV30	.	CACAVRSGANVLTF	TGTGCCTGCGCGGTCAGGTCTGGGGCCAACGTCCTGACTTTC
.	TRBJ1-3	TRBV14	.	CASSQAYRNTIYF	TGTGCCAGCAGCCAAGCCTATCGAAACACCATATATTTT
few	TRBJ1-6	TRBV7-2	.	CASKFAGDKLNSPLHF	TGTGCCAGCAAATTTGCCGGGGATAAACTTAATTCACCCCTCCACTTT
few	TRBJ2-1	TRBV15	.	CATSRPPPGGAYNEQFF	TGTGCCACCAGCAGACCCCCGCCCGGGGGAGCCTACAATGAGCAGTTCTTC
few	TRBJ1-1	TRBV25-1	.	CASSDRGAMNTEAFF	TGTGCCAGCAGTGACCGAGGGGCGATGAACACTGAAGCTTTCTTT
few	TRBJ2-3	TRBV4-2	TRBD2	CASSQGRTSGPDTQYF	TGTGCCAGCAGCCAAGGTCGGACTAGCGGGCCAGATACGCAGTATTTT
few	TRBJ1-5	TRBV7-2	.	CASSLGAGTNQPQHF	TGTGCCAGCAGCTTAGGTGCCGGGACAAATCAGCCCCAGCATTTT
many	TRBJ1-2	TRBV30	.	CACPGLGEF	TGTGCCTGCCCCGGACTAGGGGAGTTC
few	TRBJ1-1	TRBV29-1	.	CSVEEQMNTEAFF	TGCAGCGTTGAGGAACAGATGAACACTGAAGCTTTCTTT
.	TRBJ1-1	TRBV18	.	CASSPLPRANTEAFF	TGTGCCAGCTCACCACTCCCCAGGGCGAATACTGAAGCTTTCTTT
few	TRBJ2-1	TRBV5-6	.	CASSGAGRSPSNEQFF	TGTGCCAGCAGCGGTGCCGGGAGATCCCCGAGCAATGAGCAGTTCTTC
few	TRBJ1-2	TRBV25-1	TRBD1	CASRRTGDYGYTF	TGTGCCAGCAGGCGGACAGGGGATTATGGCTACACCTTC
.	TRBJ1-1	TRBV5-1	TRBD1	CASSRLNRDSNTEAFF	TGCGCCAGCAGCCGTCTTAATCGGGACAGCAACACTGAAGCTTTCTTT
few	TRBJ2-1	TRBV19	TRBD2	CASTFSGGARDEQFF	TGTGCCAGTACCTTTAGCGGGGGGGCACGCGATGAGCAGTTCTTC
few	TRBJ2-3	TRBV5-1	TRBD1	CASSLDGTGSSDTQYF	TGCGCCAGCAGCTTGGATGGGACAGGGAGCTCGGATACGCAGTATTTT
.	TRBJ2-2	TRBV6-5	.	CASSYDSANTGELFF	TGTGCCAGCAGTTATGACAGCGCGAACACCGGGGAGCTGTTTTTT
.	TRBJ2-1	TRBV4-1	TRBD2	CASSQPTSGRDNEQFF	TGCGCCAGCAGCCAACCGACTAGCGGGCGTGACAATGAGCAGTTCTTC
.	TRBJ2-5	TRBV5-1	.	CASSRPQETQYF	TGCGCCAGCAGCCGTCCGCAAGAGACCCAGTACTTC
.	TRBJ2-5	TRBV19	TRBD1	CASSISRGQGLQETQYF	TGTGCCAGTAGTATAAGTCGGGGACAGGGCCTCCAAGAGACCCAGTACTTC
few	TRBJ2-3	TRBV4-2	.	CASSQPQGGGQAITDTQYF	TGTGCCAGCAGCCAACCTCAGGGAGGCGGCCAGGCCATCACAGATACGCAGTATTTT
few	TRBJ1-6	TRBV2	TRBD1	CASRDSNSPLHF	TGTGCCAGCCGGGACAGTAATTCACCCCTCCACTTT
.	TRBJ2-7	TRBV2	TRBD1	CASSDPGQTYEQYF	TGTGCCAGCAGTGACCCGGGACAGACCTACGAGCAGTACTTC
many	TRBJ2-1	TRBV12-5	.	CASNPSSYNEQFF	TGTGCTAGTAACCCGAGCTCCTACAATGAGCAGTTCTTC
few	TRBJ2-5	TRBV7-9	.	CASSRGAGEETQYF	TGTGCCAGCAGCCGTGGGGCAGGAGAAGAGACCCAGTACTTC
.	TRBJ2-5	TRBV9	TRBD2	CASSRGLAGVFETQYF	TGTGCCAGCAGCAGGGGACTAGCGGGAGTTTTTGAGACCCAGTACTTC
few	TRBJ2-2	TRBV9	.	CASSVVSGIGELFF	TGTGCCAGCAGCGTAGTTTCGGGCATCGGGGAGCTGTTTTTT
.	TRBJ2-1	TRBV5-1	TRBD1	CASSLTRTGEKFF	TGCGCCAGCAGCTTGACGCGGACAGGGGAAAAGTTCTTC
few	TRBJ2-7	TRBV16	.	CASSQKFRGFSYEQYF	TGTGCCAGCAGCCAAAAGTTCCGAGGGTTCTCCTACGAGCAGTACTTC
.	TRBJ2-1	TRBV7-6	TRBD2	CASSRTPSGSYEQFF	TGTGCCAGCAGCCGGACCCCTAGCGGGAGTTATGAGCAGTTCTTC
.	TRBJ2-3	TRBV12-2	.	CASRTDTQYF	TGTGCAAGTCGCACAGATACGCAGTATTTT